These T cell receptor beta chains were read from a single sample in a study of blood T cell repertoires in COVID-19. TCRdb's table, derived via immunoSEQ multiplex PCR, lists solely in-frame clones and lacks some. The data contain tens of thousands of clones, 75% to 90% of them seen just once; the ten biggest clones take up roughly 4%. Sample: peripheral blood. The receptors here all came from a man in his 60s with acute or convalescent COVID-19. The CDR3 runs from the conserved cysteine through the conserved F or W. A D gene is named only where the DNA matches it firmly. Expanded clones get a size class; other rows say once, few or many, or leave the size out.

abundance: .
v_gene: TRBV11-2
d_gene: TRBD1
len: 14
j_gene: TRBJ1-2
CDR3aa: CASKAGTANYGYTF
CDR3nt: TGTGCCAGCAAAGCCGGGACAGCTAACTATGGCTACACCTTC

abundance: .
v_gene: TRBV28
d_gene: .
len: 11
j_gene: TRBJ2-1
CDR3aa: CASWTGTSQFF
CDR3nt: TGTGCCAGCTGGACCGGGACTTCCCAGTTCTTC

abundance: .
v_gene: TRBV5-1
d_gene: .
len: 15
j_gene: TRBJ2-1
CDR3aa: CASSLEPTSAEGQFF
CDR3nt: TGCGCCAGCAGCTTGGAACCTACTAGTGCAGAGGGGCAGTTCTTC

abundance: .
v_gene: TRBV30
d_gene: TRBD1
len: 14
j_gene: TRBJ1-2
CDR3aa: CAWSWTGAGEGYTF
CDR3nt: TGTGCCTGGAGTTGGACAGGGGCCGGGGAGGGCTACACCTTC

abundance: .
v_gene: TRBV18
d_gene: .
len: 15
j_gene: TRBJ1-2
CDR3aa: CASSPRDSGNYGYTF
CDR3nt: TGTGCCAGCTCACCACGAGATTCAGGAAACTATGGCTACACCTTC

abundance: .
v_gene: TRBV5-1
d_gene: .
len: 13
j_gene: TRBJ2-1
CDR3aa: CASTPGLSNEQFF
CDR3nt: TGCGCCAGCACTCCGGGACTTTCAAATGAGCAGTTCTTC

abundance: .
v_gene: TRBV28
d_gene: TRBD1
len: 16
j_gene: TRBJ2-3
CDR3aa: CASSPSPGQGSDTQYF
CDR3nt: TGTGCCAGCAGCCCCTCACCGGGACAGGGATCAGATACGCAGTATTTT

abundance: .
v_gene: TRBV2
d_gene: TRBD1
len: 14
j_gene: TRBJ1-2
CDR3aa: CASNGQGAKYGYTF
CDR3nt: TGTGCCAGCAACGGACAGGGGGCCAAGTATGGCTACACCTTC

abundance: .
v_gene: TRBV7-6
d_gene: TRBD2
len: 15
j_gene: TRBJ2-1
CDR3aa: CASSSGAGGEDEQFF
CDR3nt: TGTGCCAGCAGCTCCGGGGCGGGAGGGGAAGATGAGCAGTTCTTC

abundance: .
v_gene: TRBV4-1
d_gene: TRBD1
len: 14
j_gene: TRBJ1-1
CDR3aa: CASSMRQGGTEAFF
CDR3nt: TGCGCCAGCAGCATGCGACAGGGTGGGACTGAAGCTTTCTTT

abundance: .
v_gene: TRBV11-2
d_gene: .
len: 13
j_gene: TRBJ2-3
CDR3aa: CASRGLLTDTQYF
CDR3nt: TGTGCCAGCAGGGGACTTCTCACAGATACGCAGTATTTT

abundance: .
v_gene: TRBV7-2
d_gene: .
len: 16
j_gene: TRBJ1-6
CDR3aa: CASSLARDIRNSPLHF
CDR3nt: TGTGCCAGCAGCTTAGCCCGGGACATAAGAAATTCACCCCTCCACTTT

abundance: .
v_gene: TRBV5-1
d_gene: .
len: 12
j_gene: TRBJ2-7
CDR3aa: CASSQQGDEQYF
CDR3nt: TGCGCCAGCAGCCAACAGGGAGACGAGCAGTACTTC

abundance: .
v_gene: TRBV9
d_gene: .
len: 12
j_gene: TRBJ2-3
CDR3aa: CASSAYTDTQYF
CDR3nt: TGTGCCAGCAGCGCGTACACAGATACGCAGTATTTT

abundance: .
v_gene: TRBV19
d_gene: .
len: 18
j_gene: TRBJ2-7
CDR3aa: CASSMSSAGGALSREQYF
CDR3nt: TGTGCCAGTAGTATGTCTTCGGCTGGAGGGGCGCTTTCACGCGAGCAGTACTTC

abundance: few
v_gene: TRBV4-1
d_gene: .
len: 14
j_gene: TRBJ1-2
CDR3aa: CASSRGGGNYGYTF
CDR3nt: TGCGCCAGCAGCCGGGGCGGGGGAAACTATGGCTACACCTTC

abundance: once
v_gene: TRBV5-1
d_gene: .
len: 15
j_gene: TRBJ2-7
CDR3aa: CASSLVAGSSYEQYF
CDR3nt: TGCGCCAGCAGCTTGGTGGCGGGAAGCTCCTACGAGCAGTACTTC

abundance: .
v_gene: TRBV9
d_gene: .
len: 13
j_gene: TRBJ2-3
CDR3aa: CASNPRGTDTQYF
CDR3nt: TGTGCCAGCAACCCTCGAGGCACAGATACGCAGTATTTT

abundance: few
v_gene: TRBV6-6
d_gene: .
len: 12
j_gene: TRBJ2-7
CDR3aa: CASSPSSYEQYF
CDR3nt: TGTGCCAGCAGCCCGAGCTCCTACGAGCAGTACTTC

abundance: .
v_gene: TRBV6-2/TRBV6-3
d_gene: TRBD1
len: 15
j_gene: TRBJ2-5
CDR3aa: CASSTGQGWQETQYF
CDR3nt: TGTGCCAGCAGCACCGGACAGGGCTGGCAAGAGACCCAGTACTTC

abundance: .
v_gene: TRBV7-9
d_gene: .
len: 13
j_gene: TRBJ1-6
CDR3aa: CASSYRDNSPLHF
CDR3nt: TGTGCCAGCAGCTACAGGGATAATTCACCCCTCCACTTT

abundance: .
v_gene: TRBV28
d_gene: TRBD1
len: 16
j_gene: TRBJ1-6
CDR3aa: CATGTTGESLGQPLHF
CDR3nt: TGTGCCACCGGGACCACAGGGGAATCCCTAGGTCAACCCCTCCACTTT

abundance: .
v_gene: TRBV6-5
d_gene: .
len: 15
j_gene: TRBJ2-7
CDR3aa: CASKKGLKSSYEQYF
CDR3nt: TGTGCCAGCAAAAAGGGACTGAAAAGCTCCTACGAGCAGTACTTC

abundance: once
v_gene: TRBV5-1
d_gene: TRBD1
len: 15
j_gene: TRBJ2-7
CDR3aa: CASSLEPGGSYEQYF
CDR3nt: TGCGCCAGCAGCTTGGAGCCAGGGGGCTCCTACGAGCAGTACTTC

abundance: .
v_gene: TRBV7-9
d_gene: .
len: 13
j_gene: TRBJ2-3
CDR3aa: CASSFRTVDTQYF
CDR3nt: TGTGCCAGCAGCTTCAGGACAGTAGATACGCAGTATTTT

abundance: .
v_gene: TRBV4-3
d_gene: TRBD1
len: 15
j_gene: TRBJ2-3
CDR3aa: CASSQGTGRTDTQYF
CDR3nt: TGCGCCAGCAGCCAAGGGACAGGGCGCACAGATACGCAGTATTTT

abundance: .
v_gene: TRBV9
d_gene: TRBD1
len: 14
j_gene: TRBJ2-7
CDR3aa: CASSRQGVSGEQYF
CDR3nt: TGTGCCAGCAGTCGGCAGGGGGTTTCAGGCGAGCAGTACTTC

abundance: .
v_gene: TRBV19
d_gene: TRBD2
len: 16
j_gene: TRBJ2-5
CDR3aa: CASSQTSGRGGETQYF
CDR3nt: TGTGCCAGTAGCCAAACCAGCGGGAGAGGGGGAGAGACCCAGTACTTC

abundance: once
v_gene: TRBV5-1
d_gene: TRBD2
len: 15
j_gene: TRBJ2-3
CDR3aa: CASSKTGGPTDTQYF
CDR3nt: TGCGCCAGCAGCAAAACGGGAGGCCCCACAGATACGCAGTATTTT

abundance: .
v_gene: TRBV29-1
d_gene: .
len: 12
j_gene: TRBJ1-1
CDR3aa: CSVGVGVTEAFF
CDR3nt: TGCAGCGTTGGTGTAGGGGTAACTGAAGCTTTCTTT

abundance: .
v_gene: TRBV6-5
d_gene: TRBD1
len: 12
j_gene: TRBJ1-5
CDR3aa: CASGTANQPQHF
CDR3nt: TGTGCCAGCGGGACAGCAAATCAGCCCCAGCATTTT

abundance: .
v_gene: TRBV27
d_gene: TRBD1
len: 15
j_gene: TRBJ1-2
CDR3aa: CASSHDRGYRYGYTF
CDR3nt: TGTGCCAGCAGTCATGACAGGGGGTATCGCTATGGCTACACCTTC

abundance: .
v_gene: TRBV6-5
d_gene: TRBD1
len: 14
j_gene: TRBJ1-5
CDR3aa: CASSFRGSNQPQHF
CDR3nt: TGTGCCAGCAGCTTCAGGGGGAGCAATCAGCCCCAGCATTTT